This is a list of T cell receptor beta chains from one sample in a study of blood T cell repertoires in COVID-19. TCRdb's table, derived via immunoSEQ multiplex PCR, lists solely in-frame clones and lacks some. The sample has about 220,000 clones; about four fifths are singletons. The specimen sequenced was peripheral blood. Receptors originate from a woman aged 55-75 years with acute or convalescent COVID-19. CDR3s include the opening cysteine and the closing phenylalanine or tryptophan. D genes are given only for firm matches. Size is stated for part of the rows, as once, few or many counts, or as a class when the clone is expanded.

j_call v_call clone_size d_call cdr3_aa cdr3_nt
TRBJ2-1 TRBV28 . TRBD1 CASSGTGGRNEQFF TGTGCCAGCAGTGGGACAGGGGGCAGGAATGAGCAGTTCTTC
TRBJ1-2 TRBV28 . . CASSSYTLYNSGYTF TGTGCCAGCAGTTCCTATACCCTTTACAACAGCGGCTACACCTTC
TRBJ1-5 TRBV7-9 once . CASTLGGSNQPQHF TGTGCCAGCACCCTGGGGGGTAGCAATCAGCCCCAGCATTTT
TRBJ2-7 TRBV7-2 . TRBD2 CASSFALTSPVTEQYF TGTGCCAGCAGCTTTGCTTTGACTAGCCCAGTTACGGAGCAGTACTTC
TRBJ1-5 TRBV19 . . CASSTSTLGRGPNQPQHF TGTGCCAGTAGTACTTCCACCTTGGGCAGGGGCCCCAATCAGCCCCAGCATTTT
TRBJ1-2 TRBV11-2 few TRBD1 CASSLSAGGASYGYTF TGTGCCAGCAGCTTATCCGCAGGGGGCGCAAGCTATGGCTACACCTTC
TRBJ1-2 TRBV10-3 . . CAISDREGRLTRYYGYTF TGTGCCATCAGTGACCGAGAAGGGAGATTGACCCGGTACTATGGCTACACCTTC
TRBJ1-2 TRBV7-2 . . CASSLRGKGAGYTF TGTGCCAGCAGCTTAAGGGGTAAAGGCGCTGGCTACACCTTC
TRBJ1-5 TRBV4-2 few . CASSQNRDQPQHF TGTGCCAGCAGCCAAAACAGGGATCAGCCCCAGCATTTT
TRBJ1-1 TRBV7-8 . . CASSLGVRVANTEAFF TGTGCCAGCAGCTTAGGGGTGCGGGTGGCGAACACTGAAGCTTTCTTT
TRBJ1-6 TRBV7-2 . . CASGGQAFSPLHF TGTGCCAGCGGCGGGCAGGCATTCTCACCCCTCCACTTT
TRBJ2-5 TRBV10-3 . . CAISESLRGSQETQYF TGTGCCATCAGTGAGTCGTTGCGGGGTTCTCAAGAGACCCAGTACTTC
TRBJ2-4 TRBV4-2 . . CASSQEGRRGLAKNIQYF TGTGCCAGCAGCCAAGAAGGGCGGCGGGGGCTAGCCAAAAACATTCAGTACTTC
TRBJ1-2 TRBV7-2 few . CASRNDRTVNYGYTF TGTGCCAGCAGAAATGACAGGACGGTTAACTATGGCTACACCTTC
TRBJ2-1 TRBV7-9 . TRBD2 CASSPGTSGATNEQFF TGTGCCAGCAGCCCAGGGACTAGCGGGGCGACAAATGAGCAGTTCTTC
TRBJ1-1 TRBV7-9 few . CASSLGSGVGRGEAFF TGTGCCAGCAGCTTAGGAAGTGGTGTAGGGCGGGGTGAAGCTTTCTTT
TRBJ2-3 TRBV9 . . CASSVRTISDTQYF TGTGCCAGCAGCGTCCGGACTATATCTGATACGCAGTATTTT
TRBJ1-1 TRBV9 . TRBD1 CASSVSGQVNTEAFF TGTGCCAGCAGCGTTTCAGGACAGGTGAACACTGAAGCTTTCTTT
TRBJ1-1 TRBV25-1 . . CASSDPDGRIYEAFF TGTGCCAGCAGTGACCCAGACGGGAGAATCTATGAAGCTTTCTTT
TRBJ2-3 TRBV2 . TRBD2 CASSESTGVYRVGTTTDTQYF TGTGCCAGCAGTGAATCGACCGGAGTATACCGGGTCGGGACTACTACAGATACGCAGTATTTT
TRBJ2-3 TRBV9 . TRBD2 CASSRTSGYTDTQYF TGTGCCAGCAGCCGGACTAGCGGATACACAGATACGCAGTATTTT
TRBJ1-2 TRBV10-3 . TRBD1 CAISLGQGANYGYTF TGTGCCATCAGTCTCGGACAGGGCGCCAACTATGGCTACACCTTC
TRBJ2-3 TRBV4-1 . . CASSPEEGPSTDTQYF TGCGCCAGCAGCCCGGAGGAGGGCCCCTCCACAGATACGCAGTATTTT
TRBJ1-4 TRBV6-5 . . CASSPGHPAGKLFF TGTGCCAGCAGCCCAGGTCATCCGGCGGGGAAACTGTTTTTT
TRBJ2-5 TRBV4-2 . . CASSQGGAGLEETQYF TGTGCCAGCAGCCAGGGTGGTGCGGGGTTAGAAGAGACCCAGTACTTC
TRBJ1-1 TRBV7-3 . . CASSLDGRTEAFF TGTGCCAGCAGCTTAGACGGGAGGACTGAAGCTTTCTTT
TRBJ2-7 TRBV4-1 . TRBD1 CASSQGRLLGQGDYEQYF TGCGCCAGCAGCCAAGGGCGCTTGTTGGGACAGGGGGACTACGAGCAGTACTTC
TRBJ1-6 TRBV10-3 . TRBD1 CAISESFGTGDSPLHF TGTGCCATCAGTGAGTCGTTTGGGACAGGGGATTCACCCCTCCACTTT
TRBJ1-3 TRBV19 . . CASSGTSSGNTIYF TGTGCCAGTTCGGGGACTAGCTCTGGAAACACCATATATTTT
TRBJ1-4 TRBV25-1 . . CASSEWGQSLEKLFF TGTGCCAGCAGTGAATGGGGACAAAGCCTTGAAAAACTGTTTTTT
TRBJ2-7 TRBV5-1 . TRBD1 CASSPRDRLYEQYF TGCGCCAGCAGCCCCCGGGACAGGTTGTACGAGCAGTACTTC
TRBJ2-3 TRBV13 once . CASSLGGLRTDTQYF TGTGCCAGCAGCTTGGGGGGACTGCGCACAGATACGCAGTATTTT